This is a list of T cell receptor beta chains from one sample in a study of blood T cell repertoires in COVID-19. Profiling relied on immunoSEQ multiplex PCR, and the TCRdb table lists in-frame clones only, not all of them. The sample carries around 140,000 clones, 84% recorded once. Sequencing was performed on peripheral blood. These receptors were obtained from a man in his thirties or forties with COVID-19, enrolled during active disease. Both conserved end residues are trimmed from each CDR3. Fields, in order: V gene, CDR3 length, J gene, CDR3 protein.

>TRBV28|12|TRBJ2-3
ATLAGRSTDTQY
>TRBV5-5|12|TRBJ1-1
ASSRRGVNTEAF
>TRBV4-3|14|TRBJ2-5
ASSQGPAGGPETQY
>TRBV11-2|14|TRBJ2-7
ASSLAAGPSSYEQY
>TRBV29-1|11|TRBJ1-3
SILQGFGNTIY
>TRBV7-2|12|TRBJ2-3
ASSFGGRADTQY
>TRBV12-3/TRBV12-4|11|TRBJ2-7
ASSPPGTYEQY
>TRBV10-1|12|TRBJ2-7
ASSPSSDPYEQY
>TRBV11-2|13|TRBJ2-3
ASSFSSGSTDTQY
>TRBV5-5|14|TRBJ2-7
ASSLSRGTVSYEQY
>TRBV30|11|TRBJ2-7
AWTSPSSYEQY
>TRBV19|16|TRBJ2-3
ASSIVLSTSGRKDTQY
>TRBV13|14|TRBJ2-1
ASSSGLAGVENEQF
>TRBV13|11|TRBJ1-2
ASSWGTDYGYT
>TRBV2|13|TRBJ2-3
ASSDGSGRSDTQY
>TRBV25-1|15|TRBJ1-6
ASSSPGADFYNSPLH
>TRBV19|13|TRBJ2-6
ASSSQGSGANVLT
>TRBV24-1|13|TRBJ1-2
ATSGGQGANYGYT
>TRBV3-1/TRBV3-2|11|TRBJ1-5
ASSPGNNQPQH
>TRBV5-4|12|TRBJ2-5
AILNDGREETQY
>TRBV6-5|13|TRBJ1-1
ASSSRQGRNTEAF
>TRBV24-1|11|TRBJ2-1
ATSDLRWNEQF
>TRBV2|13|TRBJ1-6
ASSEGAGVYSPLH
>TRBV14|15|TRBJ2-5
ASSPSLRLAGDETQY
>TRBV9|14|TRBJ2-2
ASNLPGLARTGELF